This T cell receptor beta chain is from a study of blood T cell repertoires in COVID-19. At the level of the study: Material from acute and convalescent COVID-19 was sourced from the United States, Italy and Spain. Sample material is recorded as cDNA or gDNA derived from T cells, B-cell-depleted T cells, or PBMCs.

The Seattle patients joined while their infection was active and were tracked longitudinally afterward. In the source study's methods: Cell counts per sample came from amplifying reference gene primers. TCRdb's copy holds only in-frame clones and misses some; the assay was immunoSEQ multiplex PCR. V, J and clone size were drawn from that table, and D and trimming were deduced from the DNA. The sample has 95,000 to 150,000 clones, around 90% seen once. The sequenced material came from peripheral blood. The receptor's source is a woman aged 55-69 years with COVID-19, enrolled during active disease.

CDR3 protein: CASSLGLYSNQPQHF. CDR3 DNA: TGTGCCAGCAGCTTGGGACTTTATAGCAATCAGCCCCAGCATTTT. V is TRBV5-8 and J is TRBJ1-5, with D unresolved. CDR3 length equals 15 residues. The germline V gene has CDR1 SGHTS and CDR2 YDEGEE. V lost 0 bases to trimming and J lost 0 bases, with 7 bases between them.